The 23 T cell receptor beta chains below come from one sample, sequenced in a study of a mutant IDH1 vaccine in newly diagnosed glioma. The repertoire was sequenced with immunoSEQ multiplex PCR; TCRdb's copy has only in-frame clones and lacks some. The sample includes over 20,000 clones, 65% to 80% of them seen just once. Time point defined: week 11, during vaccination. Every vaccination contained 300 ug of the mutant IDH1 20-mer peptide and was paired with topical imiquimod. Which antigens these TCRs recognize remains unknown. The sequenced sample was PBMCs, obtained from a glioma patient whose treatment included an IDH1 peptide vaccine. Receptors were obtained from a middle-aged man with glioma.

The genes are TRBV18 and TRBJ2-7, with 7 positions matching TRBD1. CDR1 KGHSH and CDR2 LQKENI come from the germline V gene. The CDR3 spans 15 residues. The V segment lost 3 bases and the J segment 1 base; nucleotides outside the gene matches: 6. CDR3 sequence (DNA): TGTGCCAGCTCACCCCTAGGGGGCTGGTCCTACGAGCAGTACTTC. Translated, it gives CASSPLGGWSYEQYF. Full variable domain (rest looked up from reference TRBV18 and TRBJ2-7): NAGVMQNPRHLVRRRGQEARLRCSPMKGHSHVYWYRQLPEEGLKFMVYLQKENIIDESGMPKERFSAEFPKEGPSILRIQQVVRGDSAAYFCASSPLGGWSYEQYFGPGTRLTVT.

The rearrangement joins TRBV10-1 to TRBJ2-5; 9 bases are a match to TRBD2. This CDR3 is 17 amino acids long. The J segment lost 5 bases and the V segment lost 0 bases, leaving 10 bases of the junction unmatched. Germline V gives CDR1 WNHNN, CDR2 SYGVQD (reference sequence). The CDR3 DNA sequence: TGCGCCAGCAGTGAGTCGAATTTAGCGGGAGTGAGGGAGACCCAGTACTTC. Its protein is CASSESNLAGVRETQYF.

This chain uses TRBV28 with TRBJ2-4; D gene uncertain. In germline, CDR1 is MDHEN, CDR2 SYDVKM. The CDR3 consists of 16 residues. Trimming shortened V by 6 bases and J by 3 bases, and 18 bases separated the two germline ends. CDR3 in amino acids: CASSPLTLVVKNIQYF. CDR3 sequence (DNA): TGTGCCAGCAGCCCGCTTACCCTAGTGGTCAAAAACATTCAGTACTTC.

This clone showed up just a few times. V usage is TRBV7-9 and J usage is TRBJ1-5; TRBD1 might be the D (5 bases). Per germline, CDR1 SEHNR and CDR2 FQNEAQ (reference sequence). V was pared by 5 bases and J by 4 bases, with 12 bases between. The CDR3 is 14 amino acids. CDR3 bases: TGTGCCAGCAGCGTTCAGGGTACTAATCAGCCCCAGCATTTT. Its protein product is CASSVQGTNQPQHF.

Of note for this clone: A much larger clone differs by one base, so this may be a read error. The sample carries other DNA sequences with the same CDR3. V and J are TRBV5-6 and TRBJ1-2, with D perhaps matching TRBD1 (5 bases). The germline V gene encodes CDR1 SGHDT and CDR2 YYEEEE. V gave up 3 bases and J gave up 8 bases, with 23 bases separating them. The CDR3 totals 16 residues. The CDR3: CASSWAGLRGGGGYTF. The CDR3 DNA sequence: TGTGCCAGCAGCTGGGCAGGGTTAAGAGGTGGGGGGGGCTACACCTTC.

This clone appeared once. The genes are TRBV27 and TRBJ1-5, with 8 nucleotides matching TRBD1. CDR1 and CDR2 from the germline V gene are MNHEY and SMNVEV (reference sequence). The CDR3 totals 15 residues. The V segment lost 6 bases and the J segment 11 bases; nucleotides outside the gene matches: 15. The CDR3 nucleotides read TGTGCCAGCAGCCTGACAGGGGCCGGGGCTTGGGCCCAGCATTTT. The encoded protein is CASSLTGAGAWAQHF.

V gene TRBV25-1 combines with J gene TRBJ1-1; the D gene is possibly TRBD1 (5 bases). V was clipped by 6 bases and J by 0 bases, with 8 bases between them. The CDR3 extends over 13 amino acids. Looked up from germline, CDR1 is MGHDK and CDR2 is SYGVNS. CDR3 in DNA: TGTGCCAGCAGGGAGGGGTTGAACACTGAAGCTTTCTTT. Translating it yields CASREGLNTEAFF.

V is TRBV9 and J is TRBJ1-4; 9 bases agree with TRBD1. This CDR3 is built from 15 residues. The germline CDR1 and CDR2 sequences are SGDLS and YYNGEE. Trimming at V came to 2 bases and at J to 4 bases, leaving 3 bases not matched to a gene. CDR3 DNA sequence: TGTGCCAGCAGCGTCGACAGGGGGGGTAATGAAAAACTGTTTTTT. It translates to CASSVDRGGNEKLFF.

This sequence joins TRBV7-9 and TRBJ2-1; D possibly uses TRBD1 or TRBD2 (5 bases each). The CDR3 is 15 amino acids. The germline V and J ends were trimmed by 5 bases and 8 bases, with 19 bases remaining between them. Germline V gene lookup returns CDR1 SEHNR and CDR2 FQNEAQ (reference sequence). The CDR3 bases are TGTGCCAGCAGCCTGGGGACGACCAGGCGGGATGAGCAGTTCTTC. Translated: CASSLGTTRRDEQFF. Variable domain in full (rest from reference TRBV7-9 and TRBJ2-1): DTGVSQNPRHKITKRGQNVTFRCDPISEHNRLYWYRQTLGQGPEFLTYFQNEAQLEKSRLLSDRFSAERPKGSFSTLEIQRTEQGDSAMYLCASSLGTTRRDEQFFGPGTRLTVL.

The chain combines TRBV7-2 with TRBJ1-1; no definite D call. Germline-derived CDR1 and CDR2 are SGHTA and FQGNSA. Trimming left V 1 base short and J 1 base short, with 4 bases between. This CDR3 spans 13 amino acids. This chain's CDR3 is CASSLGRNTEAFF. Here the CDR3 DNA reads TGTGCCAGCAGCTTAGGACGGAACACTGAAGCTTTCTTT.

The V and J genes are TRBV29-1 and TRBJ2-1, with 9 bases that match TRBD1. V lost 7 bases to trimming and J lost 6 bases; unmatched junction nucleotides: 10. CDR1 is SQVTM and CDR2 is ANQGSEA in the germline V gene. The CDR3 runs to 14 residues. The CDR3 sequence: CSDLGGTGTNEQFF. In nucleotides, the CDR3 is TGCAGCGACCTAGGGGGGACAGGGACCAATGAGCAGTTCTTC.

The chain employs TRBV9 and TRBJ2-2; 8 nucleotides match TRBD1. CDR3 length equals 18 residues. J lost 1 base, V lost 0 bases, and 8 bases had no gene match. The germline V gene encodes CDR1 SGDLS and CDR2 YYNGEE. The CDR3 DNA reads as TGTGCCAGCAGCGTAGTTCCAGGGGGCGCGGGGAACACCGGGGAGCTGTTTTTT. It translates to CASSVVPGGAGNTGELFF.

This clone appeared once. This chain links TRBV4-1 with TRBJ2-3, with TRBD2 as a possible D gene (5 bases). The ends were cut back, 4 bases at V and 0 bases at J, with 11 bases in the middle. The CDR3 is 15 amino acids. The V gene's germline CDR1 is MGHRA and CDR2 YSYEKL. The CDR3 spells CASSPEAASTDTQYF. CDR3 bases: TGCGCCAGCAGCCCGGAGGCTGCTAGCACAGATACGCAGTATTTT.

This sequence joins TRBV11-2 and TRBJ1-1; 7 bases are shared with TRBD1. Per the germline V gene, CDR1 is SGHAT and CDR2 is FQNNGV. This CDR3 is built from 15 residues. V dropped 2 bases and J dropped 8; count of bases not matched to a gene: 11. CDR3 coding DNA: TGTGCCAGCAGCTTAAACTCAAGGGGGCGAGAGGAAGCTTTCTTT. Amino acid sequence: CASSLNSRGREEAFF.

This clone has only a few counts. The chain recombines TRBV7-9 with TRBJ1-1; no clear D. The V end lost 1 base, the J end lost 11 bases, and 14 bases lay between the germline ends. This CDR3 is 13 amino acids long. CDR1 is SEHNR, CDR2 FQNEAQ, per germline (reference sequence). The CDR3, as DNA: TGTGCCAGCAGCTTAGTCGAAGTGCGATCCGCTTTCTTT. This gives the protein CASSLVEVRSAFF.

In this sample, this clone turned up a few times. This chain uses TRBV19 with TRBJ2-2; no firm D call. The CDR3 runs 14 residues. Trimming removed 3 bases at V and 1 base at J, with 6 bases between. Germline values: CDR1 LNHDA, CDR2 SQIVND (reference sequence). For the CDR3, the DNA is TGTGCCAGTAGTATGGATAGGAACACCGGGGAGCTGTTTTTT. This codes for CASSMDRNTGELFF.

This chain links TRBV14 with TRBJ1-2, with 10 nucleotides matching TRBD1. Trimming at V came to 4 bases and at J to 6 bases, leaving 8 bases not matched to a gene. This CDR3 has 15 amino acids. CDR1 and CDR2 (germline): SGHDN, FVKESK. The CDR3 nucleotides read TGTGCCAGCAGCCCAGGGACAGGGGAAACGGATGGCTACACCTTC. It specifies CASSPGTGETDGYTF.

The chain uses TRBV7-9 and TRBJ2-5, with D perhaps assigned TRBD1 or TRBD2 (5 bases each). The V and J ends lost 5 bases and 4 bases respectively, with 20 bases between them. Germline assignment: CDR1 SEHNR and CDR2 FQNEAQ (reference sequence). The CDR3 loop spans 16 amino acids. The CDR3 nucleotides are TGTGCCAGCAGCAGGACCGGGACCCCGCTGGGAGAGACCCAGTACTTC. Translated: CASSRTGTPLGETQYF.

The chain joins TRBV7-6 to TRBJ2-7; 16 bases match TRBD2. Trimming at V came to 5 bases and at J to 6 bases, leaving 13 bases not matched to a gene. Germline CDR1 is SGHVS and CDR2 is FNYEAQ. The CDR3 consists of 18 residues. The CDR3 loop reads CASSPGTSGRVMNPEQYF. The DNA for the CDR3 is TGTGCCAGCAGCCCTGGGACTAGCGGGAGGGTGATGAACCCCGAGCAGTACTTC. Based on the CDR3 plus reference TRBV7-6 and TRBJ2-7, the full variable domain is GAGVSQSPRYKVTKRGQDVALRCDPISGHVSLYWYRQALGQGPEFLTYFNYEAQQDKSGLPNDRFSAERPEGSISTLTIQRTEQRDSAMYRCASSPGTSGRVMNPEQYFGPGTRLTVT.

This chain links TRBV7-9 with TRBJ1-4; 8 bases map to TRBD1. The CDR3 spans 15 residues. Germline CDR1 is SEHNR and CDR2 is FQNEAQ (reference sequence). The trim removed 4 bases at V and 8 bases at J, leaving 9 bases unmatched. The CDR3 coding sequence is TGTGCCAGCAGCTCAGGGACAGGAATGGGGGAAAAACTGTTTTTT. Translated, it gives CASSSGTGMGEKLFF.

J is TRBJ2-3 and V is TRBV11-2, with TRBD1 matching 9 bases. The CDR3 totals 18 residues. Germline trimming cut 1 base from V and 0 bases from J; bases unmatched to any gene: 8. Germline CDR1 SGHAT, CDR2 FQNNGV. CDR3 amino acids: CASSLVWLGTGSTDTQYF. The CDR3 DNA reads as TGTGCCAGCAGCTTAGTATGGTTAGGGACAGGGAGCACAGATACGCAGTATTTT.

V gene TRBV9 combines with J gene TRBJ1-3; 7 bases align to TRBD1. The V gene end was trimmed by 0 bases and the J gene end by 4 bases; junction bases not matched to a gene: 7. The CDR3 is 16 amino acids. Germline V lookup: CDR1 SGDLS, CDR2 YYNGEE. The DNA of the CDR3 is TGTGCCAGCAGCGTAGATAAGGGGGCACAAGGAAACACCATATATTTT. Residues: CASSVDKGAQGNTIYF. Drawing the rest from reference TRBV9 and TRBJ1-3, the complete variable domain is DSGVTQTPKHLITATGQRVTLRCSPRSGDLSVYWYQQSLDQGLQFLIQYYNGEERAKGNILERFSAQQFPDLHSELNLSSLELGDSALYFCASSVDKGAQGNTIYFGEGSWLTVV.

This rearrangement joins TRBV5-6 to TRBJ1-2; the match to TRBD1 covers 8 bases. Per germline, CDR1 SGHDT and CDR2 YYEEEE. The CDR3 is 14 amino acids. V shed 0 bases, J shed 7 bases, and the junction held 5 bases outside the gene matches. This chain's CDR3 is CASSLGQGSFGYTF. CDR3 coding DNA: TGTGCCAGCAGCTTGGGACAGGGGTCTTTTGGCTACACCTTC.